This T cell receptor (beta chain) was identified during a study of CD8+CD57+ T cells in acquired aplastic anemia. Overall study: For CD4+ cells, healthy donors had an average of approximately 9.8 million reads.

Regarding this clonotype: Its antigen is currently unknown.

Profiling of TCR beta VDJ combinations and CDR3 sequences used genomic DNA as template. Each CDR3 protein is one row after TCRdb ran MiXCR on the reads. The sample carries around 400,000 distinct CDR3 sequences, 65% to 75% recorded once. Broader study findings: Patients and controls had in common 25 to 30 CD8+ CDR3 sequences.

The sequencing input was sorted CD4+, CD8+, or CD8+CD57+ T cells (not recorded which) from PBMCs. This TCR derives from a human donor in good health, serving as a control.

CDR3 in DNA: TGTGCCAGCAGCTTGGCCAGGGGGAGATCTAACACTGAAGCTTTCTTT. It codes for CASSLARGRSNTEAFF. The chain combines TRBV2 with TRBJ1-1; 7 bases are a match to TRBD1. With 6 bases clipped from V and 2 bases from J, the junction kept 12 bases outside the gene matches. Germline V gene sequence: CDR1 SNHLY, CDR2 FYNNEI. This CDR3 comprises 16 residues. Looking up the rest from reference TRBV2 and TRBJ1-1 gives the full variable domain: EPEVTQTPSHQVTQMGQEVILRCVPISNHLYFYWYRQILGQKVEFLVSFYNNEISEKSEIFDDQFSVERPDGSNFTLKIRSTKLEDSAMYFCASSLARGRSNTEAFFGQGTRLTVV.